This paragraph reports one T cell receptor (beta chain). Its antigen is not identified. The table came from immunoSEQ multiplex PCR; TCRdb's copy has only in-frame clones and leaves some out. This sample has under 85,000 clones, with 85% to 90% found just once. This record comes from a study of OX40 agonist ivuxolimab in advanced cancers. Study background: Mean age approximately 55 years, range about 20 to 79; approximately 83% male. Three patients responded partially, comprising one with hepatocellular carcinoma and two with cutaneous melanoma. Study-wide results and caveats: Which antigen the expanded peripheral T cells recognized is unknown.

Patients who had autoimmune disease history or got systemic immunosuppression were left out. This CDR3 region has 14 residues. Germline loops: CDR1 MNHNY, CDR2 SVGAGI (reference sequence). V was pared by 5 bases and J by 7 bases, with 7 bases of the junction left unmatched. This material consisted of CD4+ or CD8+ T cells sorted from blood, taken in a trial of the OX40 agonist ivuxolimab. The source of this sequence is an adult with an advanced solid tumor such as melanoma, head and neck, liver or kidney cancer. The chain recombines TRBV6-6 with TRBJ2-1, with 8 positions matching TRBD1. DNA for the CDR3: TGTGCCAGCAGTGGGACAGGTATGGGGAATGAGCAGTTCTTC. It translates to CASSGTGMGNEQFF.